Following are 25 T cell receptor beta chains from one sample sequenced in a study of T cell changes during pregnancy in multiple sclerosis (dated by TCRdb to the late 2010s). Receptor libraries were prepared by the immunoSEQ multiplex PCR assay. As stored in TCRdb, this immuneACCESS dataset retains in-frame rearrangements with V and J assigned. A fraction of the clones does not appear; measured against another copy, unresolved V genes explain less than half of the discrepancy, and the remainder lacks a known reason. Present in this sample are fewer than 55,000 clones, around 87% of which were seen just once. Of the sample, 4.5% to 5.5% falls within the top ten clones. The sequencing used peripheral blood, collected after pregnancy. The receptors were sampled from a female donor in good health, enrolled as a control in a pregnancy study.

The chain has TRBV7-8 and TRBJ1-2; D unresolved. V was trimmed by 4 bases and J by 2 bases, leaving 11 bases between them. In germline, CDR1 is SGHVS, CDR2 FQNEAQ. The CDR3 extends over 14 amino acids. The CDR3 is CASSSNYANYGYTF. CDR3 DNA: TGTGCCAGCAGCTCCAATTACGCGAACTATGGCTACACCTTC.

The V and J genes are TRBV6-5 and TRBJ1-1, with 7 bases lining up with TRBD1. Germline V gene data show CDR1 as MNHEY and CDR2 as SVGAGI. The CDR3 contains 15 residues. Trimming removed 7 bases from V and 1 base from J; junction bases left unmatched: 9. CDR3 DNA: TGTGCCAGCAACGGATGGGGACAGCCGAACACTGAAGCTTTCTTT. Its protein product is CASNGWGQPNTEAFF.

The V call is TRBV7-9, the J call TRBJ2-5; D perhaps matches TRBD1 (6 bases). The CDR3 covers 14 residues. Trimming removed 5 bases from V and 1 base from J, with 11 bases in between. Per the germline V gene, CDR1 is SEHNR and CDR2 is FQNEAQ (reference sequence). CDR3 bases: TGTGCCAGCAGCCCAGACAGGCTCCAAGAGACCCAGTACTTC. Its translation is CASSPDRLQETQYF. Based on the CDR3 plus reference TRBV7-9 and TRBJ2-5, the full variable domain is DTGVSQNPRHKITKRGQNVTFRCDPISEHNRLYWYRQTLGQGPEFLTYFQNEAQLEKSRLLSDRFSAERPKGSFSTLEIQRTEQGDSAMYLCASSPDRLQETQYFGPGTRLLVL.

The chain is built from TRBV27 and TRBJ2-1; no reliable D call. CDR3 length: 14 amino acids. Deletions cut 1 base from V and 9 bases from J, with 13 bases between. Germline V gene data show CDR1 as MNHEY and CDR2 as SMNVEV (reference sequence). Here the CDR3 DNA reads TGTGCCAGCAGTTTATACGAAGCTCCAGGTGAGCAGTTCTTC. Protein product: CASSLYEAPGEQFF.

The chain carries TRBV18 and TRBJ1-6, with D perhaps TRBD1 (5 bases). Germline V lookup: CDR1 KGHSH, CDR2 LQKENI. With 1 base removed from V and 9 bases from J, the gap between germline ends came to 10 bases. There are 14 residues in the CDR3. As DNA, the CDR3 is TGTGCCAGCTCACCACGGGGGGAGAGTTCACCCCTCCACTTT. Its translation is CASSPRGESSPLHF.

DNA of the CDR3: TGTGCCAGCTCTTTAAACACAGAAAACACTGAAGCTTTCTTT. It is translated as CASSLNTENTEAFF. The rearrangement joins TRBV18 to TRBJ1-1, with D hard to call. CDR1 is KGHSH and CDR2 is LQKENI in the germline V gene. The CDR3 spans 14 residues. V dropped 6 bases and J dropped 2 bases, with 13 bases sitting between them.

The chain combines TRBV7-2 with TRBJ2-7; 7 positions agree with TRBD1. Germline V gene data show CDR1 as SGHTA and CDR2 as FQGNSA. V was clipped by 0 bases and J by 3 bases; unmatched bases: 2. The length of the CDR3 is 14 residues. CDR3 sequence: CASSLATGNYEQYF. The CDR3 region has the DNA TGTGCCAGCAGCTTAGCGACAGGGAACTACGAGCAGTACTTC. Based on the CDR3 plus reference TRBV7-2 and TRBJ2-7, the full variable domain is GAGVSQSPSNKVTEKGKDVELRCDPISGHTALYWYRQSLGQGLEFLIYFQGNSAPDKSGLPSDRFSAERTGGSVSTLTIQRTQQEDSAVYLCASSLATGNYEQYFGPGTRLTVT.

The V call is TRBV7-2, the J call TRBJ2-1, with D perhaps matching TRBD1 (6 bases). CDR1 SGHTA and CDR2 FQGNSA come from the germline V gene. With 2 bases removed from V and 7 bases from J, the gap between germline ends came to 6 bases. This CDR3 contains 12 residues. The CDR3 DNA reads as TGTGCCAGCAGCTTAACAGGGAATGAGCAGTTCTTC. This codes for CASSLTGNEQFF.

Written as DNA, the CDR3 is TGTGCCAGCAGCGTACAGGGCGGAATCTCTGGAAACACCATATATTTT. Its translation: CASSVQGGISGNTIYF. V is TRBV9 and J is TRBJ1-3; D might be TRBD1 (5 bases). CDR3 length equals 16 residues. V lost 1 base and J lost 0, with 11 bases in between. The V gene's germline CDR1 is SGDLS and CDR2 YYNGEE. Looking up the rest from reference TRBV9 and TRBJ1-3 gives the full variable domain: DSGVTQTPKHLITATGQRVTLRCSPRSGDLSVYWYQQSLDQGLQFLIQYYNGEERAKGNILERFSAQQFPDLHSELNLSSLELGDSALYFCASSVQGGISGNTIYFGEGSWLTVV.

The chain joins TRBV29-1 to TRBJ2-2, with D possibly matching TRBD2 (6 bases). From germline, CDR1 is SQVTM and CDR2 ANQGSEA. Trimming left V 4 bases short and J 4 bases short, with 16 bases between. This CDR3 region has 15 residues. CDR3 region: CSVVLASVPTGELFF. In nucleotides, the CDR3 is TGCAGCGTTGTTTTGGCTAGCGTTCCCACCGGGGAGCTGTTTTTT.

This chain's CDR3 is CASSPLDRINTGELFF. CDR3 sequence (DNA): TGTGCCAGCAGCCCGTTGGACAGGATCAACACCGGGGAGCTGTTTTTT. This chain joins TRBV7-2 and TRBJ2-2, with 7 bases fitting TRBD1. The ends lost 5 bases at V and 2 bases at J; junction bases unmatched: 8. CDR3 size: 16 residues. Per germline, CDR1 SGHTA and CDR2 FQGNSA.

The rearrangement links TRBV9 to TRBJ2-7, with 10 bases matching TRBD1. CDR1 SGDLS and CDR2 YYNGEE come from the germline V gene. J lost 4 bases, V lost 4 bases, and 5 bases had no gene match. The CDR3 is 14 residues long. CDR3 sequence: CASSPGTGAYEQYF. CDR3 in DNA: TGTGCCAGCAGCCCCGGGACAGGGGCGTACGAGCAGTACTTC.

The CDR3 loop is CASSREPTGAAFF. DNA of the CDR3: TGTGCCAGCAGCCGAGAACCAACAGGCGCGGCTTTCTTT. The chain joins TRBV11-2 to TRBJ1-1; TRBD1 is a possible D gene (5 bases). V lost 5 bases, J lost 11 bases, and 18 bases lay in between. CDR1 and CDR2 (germline): SGHAT, FQNNGV. The CDR3 extends over 13 amino acids.

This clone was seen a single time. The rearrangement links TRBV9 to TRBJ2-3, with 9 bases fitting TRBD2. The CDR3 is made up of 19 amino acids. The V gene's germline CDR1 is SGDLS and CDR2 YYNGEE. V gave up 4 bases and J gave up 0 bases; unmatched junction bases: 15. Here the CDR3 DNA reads TGTGCCAGCAGCTCTGGGGCGAGGGCTAGCGGGGAGAGCACAGATACGCAGTATTTT. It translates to CASSSGARASGESTDTQYF.

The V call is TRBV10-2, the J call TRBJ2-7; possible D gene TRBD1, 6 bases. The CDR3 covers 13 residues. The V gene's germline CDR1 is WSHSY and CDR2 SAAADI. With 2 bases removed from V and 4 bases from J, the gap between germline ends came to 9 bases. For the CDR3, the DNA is TGCGCCAGCAGTGAGGGACAGCCGTACGAGCAGTACTTC. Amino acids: CASSEGQPYEQYF.

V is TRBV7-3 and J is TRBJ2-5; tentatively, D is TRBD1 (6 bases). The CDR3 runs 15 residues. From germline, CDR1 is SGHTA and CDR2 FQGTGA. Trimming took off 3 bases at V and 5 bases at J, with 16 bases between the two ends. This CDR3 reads CASSFNTGLGETQYF. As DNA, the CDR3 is TGTGCCAGCAGCTTCAATACAGGGCTCGGGGAGACCCAGTACTTC.

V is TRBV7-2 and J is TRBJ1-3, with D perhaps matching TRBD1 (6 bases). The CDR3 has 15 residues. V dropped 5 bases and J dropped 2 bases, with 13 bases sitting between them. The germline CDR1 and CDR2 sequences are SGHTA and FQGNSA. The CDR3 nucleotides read TGTGCCAGCAGCATGACAGGAGGCACTGGAAACACCATATATTTT. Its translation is CASSMTGGTGNTIYF.

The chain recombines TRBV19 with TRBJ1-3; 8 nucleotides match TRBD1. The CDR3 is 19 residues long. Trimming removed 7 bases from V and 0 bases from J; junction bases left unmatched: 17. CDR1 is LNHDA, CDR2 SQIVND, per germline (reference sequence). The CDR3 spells CASNSPGQATLDSGNTIYF. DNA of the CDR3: TGTGCCAGTAATTCCCCGGGACAGGCGACTCTCGACTCTGGAAACACCATATATTTT.

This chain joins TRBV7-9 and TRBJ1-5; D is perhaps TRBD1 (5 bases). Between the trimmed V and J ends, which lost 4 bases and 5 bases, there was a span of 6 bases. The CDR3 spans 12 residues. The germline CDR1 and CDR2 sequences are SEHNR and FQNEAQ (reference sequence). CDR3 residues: CASSWGDQPQHF. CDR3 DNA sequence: TGTGCCAGCAGCTGGGGGGATCAGCCCCAGCATTTT.

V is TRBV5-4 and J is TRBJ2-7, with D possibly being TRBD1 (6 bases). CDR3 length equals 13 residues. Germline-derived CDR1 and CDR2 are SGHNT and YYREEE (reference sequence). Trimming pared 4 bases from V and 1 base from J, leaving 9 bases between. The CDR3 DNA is TGTGCCAGCAGCACAGACAGGTCCTACGAGCAGTACTTC. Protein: CASSTDRSYEQYF.

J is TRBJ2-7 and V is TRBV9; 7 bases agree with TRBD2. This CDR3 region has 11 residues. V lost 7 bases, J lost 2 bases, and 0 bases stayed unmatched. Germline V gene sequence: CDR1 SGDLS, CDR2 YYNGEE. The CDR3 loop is CASGGAYEQYF. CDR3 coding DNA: TGTGCCAGCGGGGGGGCCTACGAGCAGTACTTC.

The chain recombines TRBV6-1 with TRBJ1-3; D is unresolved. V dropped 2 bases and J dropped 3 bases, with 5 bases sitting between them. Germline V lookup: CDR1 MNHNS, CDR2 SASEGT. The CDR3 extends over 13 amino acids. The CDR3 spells CASSETGGNTIYF. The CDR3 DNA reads TGTGCCAGCAGTGAAACGGGTGGAAACACCATATATTTT.

The CDR3 here is CASGAGQETQYF. As DNA, the CDR3 is TGTGCCAGCGGGGCAGGACAAGAGACCCAGTACTTC. J is TRBJ2-5 and V is TRBV18, with D possibly being TRBD1 (5 bases). The germline V gene encodes CDR1 KGHSH and CDR2 LQKENI. CDR3 length: 12 amino acids. The V and J ends lost 8 bases and 2 bases respectively, with 9 bases between them.

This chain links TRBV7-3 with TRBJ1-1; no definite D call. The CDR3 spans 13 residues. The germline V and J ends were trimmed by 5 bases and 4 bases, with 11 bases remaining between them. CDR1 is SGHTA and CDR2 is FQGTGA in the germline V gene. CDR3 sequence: CASSLPGSTEAFF. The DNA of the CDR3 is TGTGCCAGCAGCCTGCCGGGGAGCACTGAAGCTTTCTTT. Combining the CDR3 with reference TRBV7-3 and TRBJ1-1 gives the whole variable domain GAGVSQTPSNKVTEKGKYVELRCDPISGHTALYWYRQSLGQGPEFLIYFQGTGAADDSGLPNDRFFAVRPEGSVSTLKIQRTERGDSAVYLCASSLPGSTEAFFGQGTRLTVV.

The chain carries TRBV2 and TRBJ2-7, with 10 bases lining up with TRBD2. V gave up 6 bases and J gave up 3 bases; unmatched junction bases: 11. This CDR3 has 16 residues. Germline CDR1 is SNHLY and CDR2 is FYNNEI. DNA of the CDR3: TGTGCCAGCAGCTACGGACTAGCGGCCTTTTACTACGAGCAGTACTTC. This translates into CASSYGLAAFYYEQYF.